The 27 T cell receptor beta chains given below trace back to one sample, sequenced in a study of sequential checkpoint blockade in melanoma. Assay: immunoSEQ multiplex PCR; the TCRdb copy retains only in-frame clones and omits some. Altogether some 470 clones are present, around 20% being singletons, with the ten largest covering less than 9%. Treatment indicated: randomized to nivolumab then ipilimumab (arm A) or the reverse (arm B). Sample: tumor tissue (inferred from file names), taken from a patient given nivolumab and ipilimumab in sequence. These receptors were obtained from a human donor with melanoma.

V and J are TRBV5-1 and TRBJ1-3; D ambiguous. This CDR3 region has 16 residues. Trimming took off 3 bases at V and 0 bases at J, with 13 bases between the two ends. CDR1 is SGHRS and CDR2 is YFSETQ in the germline V gene. The CDR3 spells CASSSGPADSGNTIYF. In DNA form, the CDR3 reads TGCGCCAGCAGCTCTGGTCCGGCTGACTCTGGAAACACCATATATTTT.

The chain combines TRBV6-8 with TRBJ1-3; 7 bases align to TRBD1. The CDR3 loop spans 14 amino acids. The V gene's germline CDR1 is MNHGY and CDR2 SAAAGT. Trimming cost V 6 bases and J 4 bases; bases outside gene matches: 6. The CDR3 loop reads CASRKGANGNTIYF. The DNA for the CDR3 is TGTGCCAGCAGAAAGGGGGCGAACGGAAACACCATATATTTT.

The J gene is TRBJ2-3, the V gene TRBV19, with D possibly being TRBD2 (6 bases). CDR3 length: 16 amino acids. Trimming took off 7 bases at V and 0 bases at J, with 17 bases between the two ends. The V gene's germline CDR1 is LNHDA and CDR2 SQIVND (reference sequence). The CDR3 protein is CASKRANKASTDTQYF. Here the CDR3 DNA reads TGTGCCAGTAAGCGGGCCAATAAAGCCAGCACAGATACGCAGTATTTT.

By frequency in the sample, this clone is medium-sized. The chain carries TRBV11-3 and TRBJ1-5; D may be TRBD1 (6 bases). There are 16 residues in the CDR3. Trimming took 5 bases from V and 2 from J, leaving 16 bases between them. In germline, CDR1 is SGHNT, CDR2 YENEEA. CDR3 loop: CASSTQGGGGNQPQHF. For the CDR3, the DNA is TGTGCCAGCAGCACCCAAGGGGGGGGCGGCAATCAGCCCCAGCATTTT.

This clone was detected once. The genes are TRBV19 and TRBJ2-3; perhaps TRBD2 as D (6 bases). CDR3 length equals 17 residues. Germline loops: CDR1 LNHDA, CDR2 SQIVND (reference sequence). V was cut by 4 bases and J by 0 bases, with 17 bases left in between. The CDR3 reads CASSKWGGAASTDTQYF. The CDR3 DNA is TGTGCCAGTAGTAAGTGGGGCGGGGCCGCTAGCACAGATACGCAGTATTTT.

This clone was seen more than once but under ten times. The chain recombines TRBV15 with TRBJ1-1; perhaps TRBD1 as D (5 bases). Germline-derived CDR1 and CDR2 are LNHNV and YYDKDF (reference sequence). With 2 bases removed from V and 1 base from J, the gap between germline ends came to 11 bases. There are 15 residues in the CDR3. The CDR3: CATSRLPTENTEAFF. For the CDR3, the DNA is TGTGCCACCAGCAGACTCCCGACAGAGAACACTGAAGCTTTCTTT. Drawing the rest from reference TRBV15 and TRBJ1-1, the complete variable domain is DAMVIQNPRYQVTQFGKPVTLSCSQTLNHNVMYWYQQKSSQAPKLLFHYYDKDFNNEADTPDNFQSRRPNTSFCFLDIRSPGLGDTAMYLCATSRLPTENTEAFFGQGTRLTVV.

This clone was found a few times. This chain uses TRBV6-8 with TRBJ2-2, with 9 bases that match TRBD1. V dropped 6 bases and J dropped 6; count of bases not matched to a gene: 14. CDR3 length: 17 amino acids. Germline values: CDR1 MNHGY, CDR2 SAAAGT. The CDR3 loop is CASRRQQGAISAGELFF. The CDR3 bases are TGTGCCAGCAGACGACAACAGGGGGCAATAAGCGCCGGGGAGCTGTTTTTT.

By proportion, this clone is medium-sized. This chain uses TRBV11-3 with TRBJ2-6; D remains unclear. V was trimmed by 4 bases and J by 0 bases, leaving 7 bases between them. Germline lookup yields CDR1 SGHNT and CDR2 YENEEA. This CDR3 is 15 amino acids long. The CDR3 reads CASSYTGSGANVLTF. CDR3 bases: TGTGCCAGCAGCTATACCGGCTCTGGGGCCAACGTCCTGACTTTC. Variable domain in full (rest from reference TRBV11-3 and TRBJ2-6): EAGVVQSPRYKIIEKKQPVAFWCNPISGHNTLYWYLQNLGQGPELLIRYENEEAVDDSQLPKDRFSAERLKGVDSTLKIQPAELGDSAVYLCASSYTGSGANVLTFGAGSRLTVL.

This chain links TRBV18 with TRBJ2-7, with 8 nucleotides matching TRBD1. The trim removed 8 bases at V and 0 bases at J, leaving 3 bases unmatched. This CDR3 is built from 13 residues. The V gene's germline CDR1 is KGHSH and CDR2 LQKENI. For the CDR3, the DNA is TGTGCCAGCCGACAGGGGAGCTCCTACGAGCAGTACTTC. Its protein is CASRQGSSYEQYF.

In its sample, this clone is large. The rearrangement links TRBV11-3 to TRBJ1-1; D might be TRBD1 (6 bases). CDR3 size: 14 residues. Germline V lookup: CDR1 SGHNT, CDR2 YENEEA. The V gene lost 0 bases and the J gene lost 6 bases, with 11 bases spanning the gap. The CDR3: CASSLDRGYAEAFF. The CDR3 DNA reads as TGTGCCAGCAGCTTAGACAGGGGATATGCTGAAGCTTTCTTT.

Here the CDR3 DNA reads TGCGCCAGCAGCTTGGAGTTCGAGCTTTTCGATACGCAGTATTTT. This codes for CASSLEFELFDTQYF. The chain employs TRBV5-1 and TRBJ2-3; D ambiguous. This CDR3 contains 15 residues. The germline V gene encodes CDR1 SGHRS and CDR2 YFSETQ. Deletions cut 0 bases from V and 6 bases from J, with 14 bases between.

This clone was picked up a small number of times. The J gene is TRBJ2-7, the V gene TRBV28, with TRBD2 as a possible D gene (5 bases). V was cut by 5 bases and J by 6 bases, with 20 bases left in between. Looked up from germline, CDR1 is MDHEN and CDR2 is SYDVKM. The CDR3 is 15 amino acids. Written as DNA, the CDR3 is TGTGCCAGCAGTCTGGAAGTCGTGGGAGAACGCGAGCAGTACTTC. Amino acid sequence: CASSLEVVGEREQYF.

The rearrangement links TRBV28 to TRBJ1-3; D uncertain. This CDR3 is 12 amino acids long. Between the trimmed V and J ends, which lost 7 bases and 4 bases, there was a span of 8 bases. Germline values: CDR1 MDHEN, CDR2 SYDVKM. CDR3 residues: CASTWAGNTIYF. The DNA for the CDR3 is TGTGCCAGCACCTGGGCCGGAAACACCATATATTTT.

V and J are TRBV28 and TRBJ2-7; TRBD1 agrees at 9 bases. CDR1 and CDR2 (germline): MDHEN, SYDVKM. With 5 bases clipped from V and 3 bases from J, the junction kept 5 bases outside the gene matches. There are 14 residues in the CDR3. The CDR3 bases are TGTGCCAGCAGTCCTAGACAGGGGGGCTACGAGCAGTACTTC. It yields the protein CASSPRQGGYEQYF.

The chain links TRBV19 to TRBJ1-2; D may be TRBD1 (6 bases). The CDR3 is 13 residues long. Trimming pared 2 bases from V and 7 bases from J, leaving 11 bases between. The germline V gene encodes CDR1 LNHDA and CDR2 SQIVND (reference sequence). DNA of the CDR3: TGTGCCAGTAGTATAATGGGGGCGAGTGGCTACACCTTC. It specifies CASSIMGASGYTF.

J is TRBJ2-7 and V is TRBV6-8; TRBD1 might be the D (7 bases). V shed 6 bases and J shed 0 bases, with 15 bases lying between them. This CDR3 has 15 residues. CDR1 and CDR2 from the germline V gene are MNHGY and SAAAGT. CDR3 protein: CASRAGTVSSYEQYF. The CDR3 DNA is TGTGCCAGCAGGGCGGGGACAGTGAGCTCCTACGAGCAGTACTTC.

V is TRBV28 and J is TRBJ1-6; TRBD1 matches 7 bases. V was pared by 7 bases and J by 10 bases, with 10 bases of the junction left unmatched. Germline CDR1 MDHEN, CDR2 SYDVKM. The length of the CDR3 is 14 residues. CDR3 coding DNA: TGTGCCAGCACCCGACTGGACAGGAGCTCACCCCTCCACTTT. Residues: CASTRLDRSSPLHF. The full variable domain, rest sourced from reference TRBV28 and TRBJ1-6, is DVKVTQSSRYLVKRTGEKVFLECVQDMDHENMFWYRQDPGLGLRLIYFSYDVKMKEKGDIPEGYSVSREKKERFSLILESASTNQTSMYLCASTRLDRSSPLHFGNGTRLTVT.

V and J are TRBV12-5 and TRBJ2-3; D tentatively reads TRBD1 or TRBD2 (5 bases each). Germline V lookup: CDR1 LGHNT, CDR2 FRNRAP. The CDR3 covers 15 residues. Trimming cost V 4 bases and J 1 base, with 12 bases left between them. This chain's CDR3 is CASGYALGGTDTQYF. CDR3 bases: TGTGCTAGTGGTTACGCGTTGGGGGGCACAGATACGCAGTATTTT. Complete variable domain (other parts from reference TRBV12-5 and TRBJ2-3): DARVTQTPRHKVTEMGQEVTMRCQPILGHNTVFWYRQTMMQGLELLAYFRNRAPLDDSGMPKDRFSAEMPDATLATLKIQPSEPRDSAVYFCASGYALGGTDTQYFGPGTRLTVL.

The chain carries TRBV5-1 and TRBJ1-2, with D uncertain. The CDR3 spans 14 residues. Trimming pared 4 bases from V and 1 base from J, leaving 11 bases between. Germline V gene lookup returns CDR1 SGHRS and CDR2 YFSETQ. CDR3 nucleotide sequence: TGCGCCAGCAGCCCTTTTGGAGATAACTATGGCTACACCTTC. Translation gives CASSPFGDNYGYTF.

V is TRBV19 and J is TRBJ1-5; a possible D gene is TRBD1 (6 bases). The CDR3 runs to 16 residues. Germline V CDR1 and CDR2: LNHDA, SQIVND (reference sequence). V gave up 4 bases and J gave up 9 bases, with 22 bases separating them. CDR3 sequence reads: CASSKDSTPIRGPQHF. The DNA of the CDR3 is TGTGCCAGTAGTAAGGACAGTACCCCAATCAGGGGGCCCCAGCATTTT.

CDR3 protein: CASSLWAGTGSEQYF. The CDR3 bases are TGTGCCAGCAGTTTATGGGCCGGGACAGGGAGCGAGCAGTACTTC. The V call is TRBV28, the J call TRBJ2-7; 9 nucleotides align to TRBD1. This CDR3 contains 15 residues. Per the germline V gene, CDR1 is MDHEN and CDR2 is SYDVKM. V shed 0 bases and J 6 bases; nucleotides not matched to a gene: 6.

The CDR3 loop reads CASSPEPFRGHEQFF. CDR3 bases: TGTGCCAGCAGCCCAGAGCCCTTCAGGGGGCATGAGCAGTTCTTC. The chain combines TRBV9 with TRBJ2-1, with 8 bases that match TRBD1. The CDR3 totals 15 residues. V shed 4 bases and J 8 bases; nucleotides not matched to a gene: 11. CDR1 SGDLS and CDR2 YYNGEE come from the germline V gene.

This clone qualifies as large. V gene TRBV12-2 combines with J gene TRBJ1-3. TRBV12-2 is noted as a pseudogene. This CDR3 has 14 residues. CDR3 loop: CAMGGHGGRNTIYF. Here the CDR3 DNA reads TGTGCCATGGGGGGTCATGGCGGTCGAAACACCATATATTTT.

This clone is medium-sized in the sample. The V call is TRBV11-3, the J call TRBJ2-7; TRBD1 matches 9 bases. CDR3 length equals 17 residues. V lost 3 bases to trimming and J lost 4 bases; unmatched junction nucleotides: 13. Germline V gives CDR1 SGHNT, CDR2 YENEEA. CDR3 nucleotide sequence: TGTGCCAGCAGCTTGAGTCCTGGACAGGGGTTTAGTTACGAGCAGTACTTC. This gives the protein CASSLSPGQGFSYEQYF.

In its sample, this clone was seen a few times. The chain is built from TRBV9 and TRBJ1-1; D unresolved. The V end was cut by 6 bases, the J end by 1 base, with 19 bases between. CDR3 size: 16 residues. Germline CDR1 SGDLS, CDR2 YYNGEE. The CDR3 nucleotides are TGTGCCAGCACCCGAGAGTTGGGGTGGGCGAACACTGAAGCTTTCTTT. It is translated as CASTRELGWANTEAFF.

This clone was seen a few times. The V gene is TRBV6-8, the J gene TRBJ1-1; TRBD1 matches at 9 bases. Per germline, CDR1 MNHGY and CDR2 SAAAGT. The V and J ends lost 2 bases and 7 bases, in that order; junction bases with no gene match: 2. CDR3 length equals 13 residues. This chain's CDR3 is CASSYRGQGEAFF. The CDR3 coding sequence is TGTGCCAGCAGTTACAGGGGACAGGGTGAAGCTTTCTTT.

The sample holds a few counts of this clone. The chain has TRBV6-8 and TRBJ2-2; a possible D gene is TRBD2 (5 bases). The CDR3 runs 17 residues. Looked up from germline, CDR1 is MNHGY and CDR2 is SAAAGT. V lost 7 bases and J 0 bases, leaving 18 bases between the germline ends. The CDR3 protein is CASKSGGSAANTGELFF. The CDR3 DNA reads as TGTGCCAGCAAAAGTGGCGGGTCCGCCGCGAACACCGGGGAGCTGTTTTTT.